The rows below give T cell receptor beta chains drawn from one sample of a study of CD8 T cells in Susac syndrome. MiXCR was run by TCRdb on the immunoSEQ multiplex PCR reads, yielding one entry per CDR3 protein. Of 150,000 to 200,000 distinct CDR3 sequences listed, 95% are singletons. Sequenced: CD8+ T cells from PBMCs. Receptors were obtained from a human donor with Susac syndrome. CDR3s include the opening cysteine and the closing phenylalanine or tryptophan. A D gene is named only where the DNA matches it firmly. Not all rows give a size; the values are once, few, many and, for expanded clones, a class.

CDR3: CASSLQRGPGHEAFF
DNA: TGTGCCAGCAGCCTTCAAAGGGGGCCCGGCCATGAAGCTTTCTTT
V: TRBV3-1
D: TRBD1
size: .
J: TRBJ1-1

CDR3: CASSGRTGNEQFF
DNA: TGTGCCAGCAGTGGCCGGACGGGGAATGAGCAGTTCTTC
V: TRBV9
D: .
size: .
J: TRBJ2-1

CDR3: CASSSVGQPQHF
DNA: TGTGCCAGCAGTTCCGTTGGACAGCCCCAGCATTTT
V: TRBV6-5
D: .
size: .
J: TRBJ1-5

CDR3: CASSTGLAVLKGQETQYF
DNA: TGTGCCAGCAGCACGGGACTAGCGGTATTGAAGGGGCAAGAGACCCAGTACTTC
V: TRBV21-1
D: .
size: .
J: TRBJ2-5

CDR3: CATSRRVRATDTQYF
DNA: TGTGCCACCAGCAGAAGGGTACGGGCCACAGATACGCAGTATTTT
V: TRBV15
D: .
size: once
J: TRBJ2-3

CDR3: CASSDGLAGDRRQFF
DNA: TGTGCCAGCAGCGATGGACTAGCGGGAGACCGAAGGCAGTTCTTC
V: TRBV9
D: TRBD2
size: .
J: TRBJ2-1

CDR3: CASANPVTGFTGELFF
DNA: TGTGCCAGCGCCAATCCGGTGACAGGGTTCACCGGGGAGCTGTTTTTT
V: TRBV28
D: TRBD1
size: .
J: TRBJ2-2

CDR3: CASSPIPAGAGGNTIYF
DNA: TGTGCCAGCAGCCCCATACCGGCAGGTGCAGGGGGAAACACCATATATTTT
V: TRBV7-8
D: .
size: .
J: TRBJ1-3

CDR3: CSVVLGMNTEAFF
DNA: TGCAGCGTTGTTCTCGGCATGAACACTGAAGCTTTCTTT
V: TRBV29-1
D: .
size: .
J: TRBJ1-1

CDR3: CASSLGGLDEQYF
DNA: TGTGCCAGCAGCTTGGGGGGTCTGGACGAGCAGTACTTC
V: TRBV5-6
D: .
size: .
J: TRBJ2-7

CDR3: CAISEEAGNSYNEQFF
DNA: TGTGCCATCAGTGAGGAGGCGGGAAACTCCTACAATGAGCAGTTCTTC
V: TRBV10-3
D: .
size: .
J: TRBJ2-1

CDR3: CASSEAGMDTQYF
DNA: TGTGCCAGCAGTGAGGCAGGGATGGATACGCAGTATTTT
V: TRBV2
D: .
size: .
J: TRBJ2-3

CDR3: CASTLGAGELFF
DNA: TGTGCCAGCACCCTGGGGGCCGGGGAGCTGTTTTTT
V: TRBV28
D: .
size: .
J: TRBJ2-2

CDR3: CASSLSSYYPDTQYF
DNA: TGTGCCAGCAGCTTGTCCTCTTACTACCCAGATACGCAGTATTTT
V: TRBV5-6
D: .
size: .
J: TRBJ2-3

CDR3: CASSVSWGAETQYF
DNA: TGTGCCAGCAGCGTATCATGGGGGGCGGAGACCCAGTACTTC
V: TRBV9
D: .
size: once
J: TRBJ2-5

CDR3: CSARTWSPTMDEQFF
DNA: TGCAGTGCTAGAACATGGTCCCCAACGATGGATGAGCAGTTCTTC
V: TRBV20-1
D: .
size: .
J: TRBJ2-1

CDR3: CASSYKAGPGELFF
DNA: TGTGCCAGCAGTTACAAGGCCGGTCCCGGGGAGCTGTTTTTT
V: TRBV6-2/TRBV6-3
D: .
size: once
J: TRBJ2-2

CDR3: CASSEQRGTYEQYF
DNA: TGTGCCAGCAGTGAACAGCGGGGGACCTACGAGCAGTACTTC
V: TRBV25-1
D: TRBD2
size: .
J: TRBJ2-7

CDR3: CSARDPGYNEQFF
DNA: TGCAGTGCTAGAGATCCAGGCTACAATGAGCAGTTCTTC
V: TRBV20-1
D: .
size: .
J: TRBJ2-1

CDR3: CAWSATPGGDTQYF
DNA: TGTGCCTGGAGTGCGACTCCCGGGGGAGATACGCAGTATTTT
V: TRBV30
D: .
size: .
J: TRBJ2-3

CDR3: CASSADTSSYNEQFF
DNA: TGTGCCAGCAGTGCGGACACTTCATCCTACAATGAGCAGTTCTTC
V: TRBV27
D: .
size: .
J: TRBJ2-1

CDR3: CASSSPLNRELFF
DNA: TGTGCCAGCAGTTCCCCGTTAAACCGGGAGCTGTTTTTT
V: TRBV27
D: .
size: .
J: TRBJ2-2

CDR3: CASNGGGTEAFF
DNA: TGTGCCAGTAACGGGGGTGGTACTGAAGCTTTCTTT
V: TRBV5-6
D: .
size: few
J: TRBJ1-1

CDR3: CTSSQDDRGRPHDQPQHF
DNA: TGCACCAGCAGCCAGGATGACAGGGGGCGGCCTCACGATCAGCCCCAGCATTTT
V: TRBV1
D: .
size: .
J: TRBJ1-5

CDR3: CSARLGQTSYNEQFF
DNA: TGCAGTGCTAGACTGGGACAGACTTCCTACAATGAGCAGTTCTTC
V: TRBV20-1
D: TRBD1
size: .
J: TRBJ2-1

CDR3: CASSTRGSYGYTF
DNA: TGTGCCAGCAGTACCAGGGGATCCTATGGCTACACCTTC
V: TRBV27
D: .
size: few
J: TRBJ1-2

CDR3: CASSTRQGHTEAFF
DNA: TGTGCCAGCAGCACCCGACAGGGCCACACTGAAGCTTTCTTT
V: TRBV7-2
D: TRBD1
size: .
J: TRBJ1-1

CDR3: CASSQDWTSGETQYF
DNA: TGCGCCAGCAGCCAAGACTGGACTAGCGGAGAGACCCAGTACTTC
V: TRBV4-1
D: TRBD2
size: once
J: TRBJ2-5

CDR3: CASSPGTGPSEQYF
DNA: TGTGCCAGCTCTCCCGGGACAGGGCCTTCCGAGCAGTACTTC
V: TRBV18
D: TRBD1
size: once
J: TRBJ2-7

CDR3: CSASIRGSYTF
DNA: TGCAGTGCTAGCATCAGGGGTAGCTACACCTTC
V: TRBV20-1
D: .
size: .
J: TRBJ1-2

CDR3: CASRPGGETHQPQHF
DNA: TGTGCCAGTAGGCCAGGGGGTGAAACCCATCAGCCCCAGCATTTT
V: TRBV19
D: TRBD1
size: .
J: TRBJ1-5

CDR3: CASSVETDPRNEQFF
DNA: TGTGCCAGCAGCGTAGAGACGGATCCTCGCAATGAGCAGTTCTTC
V: TRBV9
D: .
size: .
J: TRBJ2-1

CDR3: CASSQQGKGGLNYNEQFF
DNA: TGCGCCAGCAGTCAACAGGGAAAAGGGGGTCTGAATTACAATGAGCAGTTCTTC
V: TRBV23-1
D: .
size: .
J: TRBJ2-1

CDR3: CASSLDRRTEPQHF
DNA: TGTGCCAGCAGCTTAGACAGGAGGACGGAGCCCCAGCATTTT
V: TRBV7-9
D: .
size: once
J: TRBJ1-5

CDR3: CATSDEGLAGVNNEQFF
DNA: TGTGCCACCAGTGACGAAGGACTAGCGGGAGTCAACAATGAGCAGTTCTTC
V: TRBV24-1
D: TRBD2
size: .
J: TRBJ2-1

CDR3: CASSPGTGSSYEQYF
DNA: TGTGCCAGCTCACCAGGGACAGGGAGCTCCTACGAGCAGTACTTC
V: TRBV18
D: TRBD1
size: .
J: TRBJ2-7

CDR3: CASSQGTSGDYQETQYF
DNA: TGTGCCAGCAGCCAAGGAACTAGCGGGGATTACCAAGAGACCCAGTACTTC
V: TRBV14
D: TRBD2
size: .
J: TRBJ2-5

CDR3: CASSPGTNSYEQYF
DNA: TGTGCCAGCTCACCTGGGACAAACTCCTACGAGCAGTACTTC
V: TRBV18
D: .
size: .
J: TRBJ2-7

CDR3: CASSYSRGAWGEKLFF
DNA: TGTGCCAGCAGTTACTCGAGAGGGGCTTGGGGTGAAAAACTGTTTTTT
V: TRBV6-5
D: .
size: .
J: TRBJ1-4

CDR3: CASRLPGSTVLAGVGGADTQYF
DNA: TGTGCCAGCAGACTGCCGGGTTCCACCGTTCTAGCGGGAGTCGGTGGCGCAGATACGCAGTATTTT
V: TRBV11-2
D: TRBD2
size: .
J: TRBJ2-3

CDR3: CASSYGTVYEQYF
DNA: TGCGCCAGCAGCTACGGAACCGTCTACGAGCAGTACTTC
V: TRBV5-1
D: .
size: once
J: TRBJ2-7

CDR3: CASSLSGGLQETQYF
DNA: TGTGCCAGCAGCTTAAGCGGGGGGCTCCAAGAGACCCAGTACTTC
V: TRBV13
D: TRBD2
size: .
J: TRBJ2-5

CDR3: CASSQDGQFTDTQYF
DNA: TGCGCCAGCAGCCAAGACGGACAGTTCACAGATACGCAGTATTTT
V: TRBV4-1
D: .
size: .
J: TRBJ2-3

CDR3: CASSQVRTSGGYNEQFF
DNA: TGCGCCAGCAGCCAAGTAAGGACTAGCGGGGGGTACAATGAGCAGTTCTTC
V: TRBV4-1
D: TRBD2
size: .
J: TRBJ2-1

CDR3: CASSFGTSGSYEQYF
DNA: TGTGCCAGCAGCTTTGGGACTAGCGGCTCCTACGAGCAGTACTTC
V: TRBV5-6
D: TRBD2
size: .
J: TRBJ2-7

CDR3: CASSQTGGYTF
DNA: TGTGCCAGCAGCCAGACGGGTGGCTACACCTTC
V: TRBV7-9
D: .
size: .
J: TRBJ1-2

CDR3: CASSTGDTTYEQYF
DNA: TGCGCCAGCAGTACCGGGGACACTACCTACGAGCAGTACTTC
V: TRBV5-1
D: .
size: .
J: TRBJ2-7

CDR3: CASSLILARRGEQYF
DNA: TGTGCCAGCAGTTTAATCTTGGCGCGCAGGGGCGAGCAGTACTTC
V: TRBV27
D: .
size: .
J: TRBJ2-7

CDR3: CAINEAGGGNEQFF
DNA: TGTGCCATCAACGAGGCGGGGGGGGGCAATGAGCAGTTCTTC
V: TRBV10-3
D: TRBD2
size: once
J: TRBJ2-1

CDR3: CASSQDGGPYNEQFF
DNA: TGTGCCAGCAGCCAAGACGGCGGTCCGTACAATGAGCAGTTCTTC
V: TRBV3-1
D: .
size: .
J: TRBJ2-1

CDR3: CASSPQLNEQFF
DNA: TGTGCCAGCAGTCCCCAGTTGAATGAGCAGTTCTTC
V: TRBV28
D: .
size: .
J: TRBJ2-1

CDR3: CASSVGPVAYQETQYF
DNA: TGTGCCAGCAGTGTTGGACCGGTAGCGTACCAAGAGACCCAGTACTTC
V: TRBV2
D: .
size: .
J: TRBJ2-5

CDR3: CASSSRLAGGNYNEQFF
DNA: TGTGCCAGCAGCTCGCGACTAGCGGGGGGTAACTACAATGAGCAGTTCTTC
V: TRBV11-2
D: TRBD2
size: .
J: TRBJ2-1

CDR3: CASSLQGAKEQFF
DNA: TGTGCCAGCAGTTTACAGGGGGCGAAAGAGCAGTTCTTC
V: TRBV12-3/TRBV12-4
D: TRBD1
size: .
J: TRBJ2-1

CDR3: CASSARRGASDTQYF
DNA: TGTGCCAGCAGCGCCAGACGGGGAGCTTCAGATACGCAGTATTTT
V: TRBV13
D: .
size: .
J: TRBJ2-3

CDR3: CASNPDSRTDTQYF
DNA: TGTGCCAGCAATCCGGACAGCCGCACAGATACGCAGTATTTT
V: TRBV28
D: .
size: .
J: TRBJ2-3

CDR3: CASSIDPGTYEQYF
DNA: TGTGCCAGTAGTATAGATCCCGGGACCTACGAGCAGTACTTC
V: TRBV19
D: .
size: .
J: TRBJ2-7

CDR3: CASSEFREDQPQHF
DNA: TGTGCCAGCAGTGAATTCCGCGAGGATCAGCCCCAGCATTTT
V: TRBV25-1
D: .
size: .
J: TRBJ1-5

CDR3: CSVFTGIRTDTQYF
DNA: TGCAGCGTTTTTACAGGGATCAGGACAGATACGCAGTATTTT
V: TRBV29-1
D: .
size: .
J: TRBJ2-3